The entry that follows covers one T cell receptor (beta chain) sequence. No antigen is known for it. MiXCR was run by TCRdb on the RT-PCR reads, yielding one entry per CDR3 protein. The sample records over 400,000 distinct CDR3 sequences, about an eighth being singletons. CDR3 size: 13 residues. Trimming cost V 2 bases and J 0 bases, with 5 bases left between them. Per germline, CDR1 SGHTS and CDR2 YDEGEE. The data originate from a study of response to subunit inactivated influenza vaccine. Points from the study as a whole: After each seasonal influenza vaccination, few new T cells are recruited, the authors suggested.

This clonotype originated in a man aged 45-60 years who received an inactivated influenza vaccine. The chain carries TRBV5-8 and TRBJ2-5; no clear D. The sequencing here drew on PBMCs from blood, taken roughly 46 days after vaccination. The CDR3 loop is CASSFGHQETQYF. For the CDR3, the DNA is TGTGCCAGCAGCTTTGGACACCAAGAGACCCAGTACTTC. The complete variable domain, with remaining parts taken from reference TRBV5-8 and TRBJ2-5, reads EAGVTQSPTHLIKTRGQQATLRCSPISGHTSVYWYQQALGLGLQFLLWYDEGEERNRGNFPPRFSGRQFPNYSSELNVNALELEDSALYLCASSFGHQETQYFGPGTRLLVL.